This entry is about one TCR beta chain. There was relapse after autologous stem cell transplantation in every patient, and there was variation in brentuximab vedotin exposure. The CDR3 totals 13 residues. Germline values: CDR1 SGHTA, CDR2 FQGTGA. The ends were cut back, 5 bases at V and 1 base at J, with 8 bases in the middle. The data originate from a study of PD-1 blockade in classical Hodgkin lymphoma. Assay: immunoSEQ multiplex PCR; the TCRdb copy retains only in-frame clones and omits some. The table has just under 45,000 clones, approximately 79% seen once. Sequenced here: peripheral blood mononuclear cells (PBMCs), sampled before the second cycle of nivolumab. This receptor was identified in a human donor with classical Hodgkin lymphoma. This chain joins TRBV7-3 and TRBJ1-1, with D possibly matching TRBD1 (5 bases). The CDR3 sequence: CASSQTGNTEAFF. Written as DNA, the CDR3 is TGTGCCAGCAGCCAAACAGGGAACACTGAAGCTTTCTTT.